This TCR beta chain was recovered during a study of blood T cell repertoires in COVID-19 (dated by TCRdb to 2020 to 2021). Regarding the research as a whole: Collaborator samples came from the United States, Italy and Spain and covered acute and convalescent phases of COVID-19. Sample metadata almost always included a de-identified subject ID, COVID-19 status, age in years and sex. The material from the prospective study consisted of cDNA or gDNA derived from T cells, B-cell-depleted T cells, or PBMCs. HLA class I and class II types, where available, came from metadata supplied by the sample provider rather than from assay-based typing. The repertoires were released in a freely available public database intended as a resource for research on the immune response to SARS-CoV-2. Deeply sampled blood TCRbeta repertoires from subjects exposed to, actively infected with, or recovered from COVID-19 were included in the dataset. Samples were obtained from the ongoing ImmuneRACE study (first 160 participants) and from about 1,300 subjects provided by 6 global collaborators.

Counted from cysteine to phenylalanine, this CDR3 has 13 amino acids. Of the read, only the CDR3 DNA is kept; its 39 bases are in frame from base 1. V lost 3 bases and J lost 7 bases; the stretch between them is 10 bases long. From the germline V gene, CDR1 is LGHNT and CDR2 is FRNRAP. The immunoSEQ Assay, a bias-controlled multiplex PCR, was used to amplify TCRbeta CDR3 regions from genomic DNA. From the authors' description of their analysis: The number of nucleated cells in each sample was estimated from the amplification of reference gene primers within the assay. To quantify the absolute abundance of each unique TCRbeta CDR3 rearrangement, sequence reads were collapsed and filtered. For each sample, productive Simpson clonality was calculated by taking the square root of Simpson's diversity index across productive rearrangements. The table comes from immuneACCESS by way of TCRdb, which keeps in-frame sequences with V and J called. Part of the clones is missing from these tables; in studies checked, under half for an unresolved V gene and the rest for unknown reasons. V, J and clone size were drawn from that table, and D and trimming were deduced from the DNA. The sample has over 300,000 clones on record, 85% of them singletons. The ten top clones hold about 7% of the sample.

Results and caveats for the whole study, not just this receptor: The amount of clinical and demographic metadata varied by source and participant and was provided uncurated.

The collaborating institutions used their own protocols to collect whole blood in K2EDTA tubes. For TCRbeta analysis, collaborator samples were shipped as frozen whole blood, as isolated PBMCs, or as DNA extracted from either sample type. In this sample, this clone turned up a few times. The antigen it recognizes is unknown. The record has no base qualities; no much larger clone is one base away. The sequence was collected from a human donor in a cohort sampled during active COVID-19. The receptor chain draws on TRBV12-5 and TRBJ1-5, with the D segment identity uncertain. The sequenced sample was peripheral blood. At the DNA level, the sequence is TGTGCTAGTGGTTTTCGTCCAGGACAGCCCCAGCATTTT. Translated, this is CASGFRPGQPQHF.